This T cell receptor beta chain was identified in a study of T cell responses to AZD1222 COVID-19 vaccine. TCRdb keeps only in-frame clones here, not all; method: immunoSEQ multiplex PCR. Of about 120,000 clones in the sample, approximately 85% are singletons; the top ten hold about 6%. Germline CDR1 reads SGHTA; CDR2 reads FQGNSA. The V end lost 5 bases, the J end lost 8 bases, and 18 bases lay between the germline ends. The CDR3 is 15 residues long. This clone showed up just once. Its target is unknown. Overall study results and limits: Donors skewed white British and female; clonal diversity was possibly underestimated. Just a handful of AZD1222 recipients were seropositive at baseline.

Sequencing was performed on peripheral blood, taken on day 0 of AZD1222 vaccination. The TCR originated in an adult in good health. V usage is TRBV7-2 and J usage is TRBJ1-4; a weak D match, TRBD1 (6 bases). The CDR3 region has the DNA TGTGCCAGCAGCACCTCTACAGGGTTTGGAGAAAAACTGTTTTTT. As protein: CASSTSTGFGEKLFF.